This TCR beta chain was recorded in a study of T cells in Graves' hyperthyroidism and ophthalmopathy. This CDR3 is 14 amino acids long. The V end lost 3 bases, the J end lost 4 bases, and 12 bases lay between the germline ends. The germline gives CDR1 MNHEY, CDR2 SMNVEV (reference sequence). Template material for amplifying TCR beta CDR3 regions consisted of RNA transcripts. The HTBI primer set was used in a first-round RT-PCR of the TCR CDR3. TCRdb fed the multiplex PCR reads into MiXCR, producing one record per CDR3 protein. The table has roughly 500,000 distinct CDR3 sequences, approximately 49% seen once.

V is TRBV27 and J is TRBJ2-5; D is uncertain. Sequencing was done on a sample of peripheral blood or thyroid tissue (not recorded which). The source is an adult woman with Graves' disease, either hyperthyroidism or ophthalmopathy (not recorded which). The CDR3 sequence: CASSFVGLRETQYF. The CDR3 DNA reads TGTGCCAGCAGTTTCGTCGGTCTGAGAGAGACCCAGTACTTC.